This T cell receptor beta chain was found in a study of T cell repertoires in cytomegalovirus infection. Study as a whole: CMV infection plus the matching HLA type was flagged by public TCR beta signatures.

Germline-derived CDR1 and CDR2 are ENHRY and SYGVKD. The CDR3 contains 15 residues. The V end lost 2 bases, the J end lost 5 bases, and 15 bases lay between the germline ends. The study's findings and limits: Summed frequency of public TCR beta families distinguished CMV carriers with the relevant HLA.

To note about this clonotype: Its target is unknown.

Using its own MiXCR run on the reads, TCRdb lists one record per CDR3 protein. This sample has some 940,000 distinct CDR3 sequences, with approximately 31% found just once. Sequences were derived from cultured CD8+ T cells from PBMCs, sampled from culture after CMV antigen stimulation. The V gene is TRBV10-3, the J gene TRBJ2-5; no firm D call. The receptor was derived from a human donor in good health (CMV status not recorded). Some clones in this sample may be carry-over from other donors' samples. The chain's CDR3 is CAISEPRPGWETQYF. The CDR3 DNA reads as TGTGCCATCAGTGAGCCTCGCCCGGGTTGGGAGACCCAGTACTTC.